Listed here are 27 T cell receptor beta chains from one sample, sequenced in a study of lymphopenia after photon versus proton radiotherapy. The data were produced by immunoSEQ multiplex PCR, yet TCRdb's version contains in-frame clones alone and is incomplete. The table has 13,000 to 15,000 clones, approximately 83% seen once. The source was peripheral blood, collected from a patient treated with photon-based radiotherapy. The receptors derive from a man aged 50 or older with gastric cancer.

The J gene is TRBJ1-5, the V gene TRBV19; no definite D call. Germline CDR1 and CDR2: LNHDA and SQIVND (reference sequence). The CDR3 is 14 residues long. V was clipped by 7 bases and J by 3 bases, with 13 bases between them. The CDR3 DNA sequence: TGTGCCAGTACTACACAAGTACTCAATCAGCCCCAGCATTTT. Its protein is CASTTQVLNQPQHF. Using reference TRBV19 and TRBJ1-5 for the parts outside the CDR3, the full variable domain is DGGITQSPKYLFRKEGQNVTLSCEQNLNHDAMYWYRQDPGQGLRLIYYSQIVNDFQKGDIAEGYSVSREKKESFPLTVTSAQKNPTAFYLCASTTQVLNQPQHFGDGTRLSIL.

The chain has TRBV19 and TRBJ2-2; 8 bases match TRBD2. The germline CDR1 and CDR2 sequences are LNHDA and SQIVND (reference sequence). Trimming cost V 11 bases and J 3 bases; bases outside gene matches: 17. This CDR3 comprises 17 residues. The CDR3 region has the DNA TGTGCCTGCAGAGTCCGCGGGGGGCCATGGGACACCGGGGAGCTGTTTTTT. Its translation: CACRVRGGPWDTGELFF.

J is TRBJ1-3 and V is TRBV10-3; TRBD1 agrees at 8 bases. V lost 6 bases and J lost 3; bases outside the gene matches: 1. The CDR3 is made up of 13 amino acids. Germline V gene lookup returns CDR1 ENHRY and CDR2 SYGVKD. CDR3 nucleotides: TGTGCCATCAGAGACAGGGGTGGAAACACCATATATTTT. This codes for CAIRDRGGNTIYF.

The J gene is TRBJ1-1, the V gene TRBV6-1; D remains unclear. Germline values: CDR1 MNHNS, CDR2 SASEGT. Trimming stripped 4 bases from V and 6 bases from J, with 3 bases between. The CDR3 consists of 10 residues. The CDR3, as DNA: TGTGCCAGCAGTGTAGCTGAAGCTTTCTTT. Translated: CASSVAEAFF.

The chain has TRBV5-4 and TRBJ1-6; tentative D call: TRBD1 (6 bases). This CDR3 region has 14 residues. V was clipped by 6 bases and J by 8 bases, with 15 bases between them. Germline V gene sequence: CDR1 SGHNT, CDR2 YYREEE (reference sequence). CDR3 sequence: CASTLWGAYSPLHF. The CDR3 DNA is TGTGCCAGCACCCTGTGGGGGGCATATTCACCCCTCCACTTT.

CDR3 residues: CASSQERQGLSGANVLTF. CDR3 DNA: TGCGCCAGCAGCCAAGAACGGCAGGGGCTCTCTGGGGCCAACGTCCTGACTTTC. The V gene is TRBV4-1, the J gene TRBJ2-6, with D possibly being TRBD1 (6 bases). Germline CDR1 MGHRA, CDR2 YSYEKL. Trimming stripped 0 bases from V and 0 bases from J, with 12 bases between. The CDR3 has 18 residues.

The chain recombines TRBV15 with TRBJ1-4, with D perhaps TRBD1 (6 bases). Germline V gene sequence: CDR1 LNHNV, CDR2 YYDKDF (reference sequence). The CDR3 sequence is 16 residues long. V dropped 1 base and J dropped 5 bases, with 14 bases sitting between them. CDR3 residues: CATSRAEGGGNEKLFF. The CDR3 nucleotides are TGTGCCACCAGCAGAGCGGAGGGGGGGGGAAATGAAAAACTGTTTTTT.

This clone was observed a few times. This chain joins TRBV11-1 and TRBJ2-2; 7 positions match TRBD1. The V gene end was trimmed by 1 base and the J gene end by 5 bases; junction bases not matched to a gene: 13. The CDR3 spans 18 residues. Germline V CDR1 and CDR2: SGHAT, FQDESV (reference sequence). The CDR3 region is CASSLGVTGFGATGELFF. CDR3 bases: TGTGCCAGCAGCTTAGGAGTGACAGGGTTTGGGGCAACCGGGGAGCTGTTTTTT.

The count of this clone is one. The chain links TRBV7-3 to TRBJ1-4; D gene uncertain. The CDR3 is 15 amino acids. Trimming shortened V by 0 bases and J by 0 bases, and 5 bases separated the two germline ends. Germline V gene sequence: CDR1 SGHTA, CDR2 FQGTGA. The CDR3 DNA reads TGTGCCAGCAGCTTAACAGGGTCAACTAATGAAAAACTGTTTTTT. Encoded protein: CASSLTGSTNEKLFF.

Only a few counts were recorded for this clone. The genes are TRBV7-2 and TRBJ2-2; no firm D call. CDR3 length: 16 residues. Germline V CDR1 and CDR2: SGHTA, FQGNSA. Trimming took off 6 bases at V and 0 bases at J, with 14 bases between the two ends. DNA of the CDR3: TGTGCCAGCAGAAAAAGAGGTGGTTCGAACACCGGGGAGCTGTTTTTT. Its translation: CASRKRGGSNTGELFF.

The V call is TRBV4-1, the J call TRBJ2-5, with a tentative D call TRBD2 (7 bases). The V gene's germline CDR1 is MGHRA and CDR2 YSYEKL. The CDR3 length is 13 residues. The ends were cut back, 0 bases at V and 8 bases at J, with 10 bases in the middle. Here the CDR3 reads CASSQERGGTQYF. For the CDR3, the DNA is TGCGCCAGCAGCCAAGAAAGGGGGGGAACCCAGTACTTC.

The V and J genes are TRBV18 and TRBJ2-1; D is ambiguous. V dropped 2 bases and J dropped 4 bases, with 6 bases sitting between them. The germline CDR1 and CDR2 sequences are KGHSH and LQKENI. This CDR3 is 13 amino acids long. The CDR3 sequence: CASSPMGYNEQFF. CDR3 coding DNA: TGTGCCAGCTCACCAATGGGTTACAATGAGCAGTTCTTC.

V usage is TRBV10-2 and J usage is TRBJ1-1, with D hard to call. The length of the CDR3 is 14 residues. Trimming removed 8 bases at V and 1 base at J, with 14 bases between. Germline lookup yields CDR1 WSHSY and CDR2 SAAADI. The CDR3 DNA follows: TGCGCCAGCTGTATTGCAGCGGGGAACACTGAAGCTTTCTTT. Amino acids: CASCIAAGNTEAFF.

CDR3 DNA sequence: TGCGCCAGCAGTCTAGGGACTAGCGGGGGGCTGACGCAGTTCTTC. It encodes CASSLGTSGGLTQFF. The gene calls are TRBV5-1 and TRBJ2-1; 15 nucleotides agree with TRBD2. V was pared by 5 bases and J by 12 bases, with 9 bases of the junction left unmatched. Germline V gene data show CDR1 as SGHRS and CDR2 as YFSETQ. This CDR3 comprises 15 residues.

The chain employs TRBV5-1 and TRBJ2-1; TRBD2 matches 8 bases. This CDR3 contains 13 residues. In germline, CDR1 is SGHRS, CDR2 YFSETQ. V gave up 8 bases and J gave up 9 bases; unmatched junction bases: 10. The CDR3 is CASWSGGAAEQFF. CDR3 nucleotides: TGCGCCAGTTGGTCCGGGGGGGCCGCTGAGCAGTTCTTC.

This clone was seen only once. The chain combines TRBV19 with TRBJ1-1; D call uncertain. The CDR3 spans 13 residues. Looked up from germline, CDR1 is LNHDA and CDR2 is SQIVND (reference sequence). V was clipped by 7 bases and J by 2 bases, with 11 bases between them. The CDR3 DNA reads as TGTGCCAGTATTTTGGGGTCCAACACTGAAGCTTTCTTT. This gives the protein CASILGSNTEAFF.

V is TRBV11-2 and J is TRBJ1-2; the D gene is possibly TRBD1 (6 bases). This CDR3 spans 13 amino acids. V was trimmed by 3 bases and J by 2 bases, leaving 7 bases between them. Germline-derived CDR1 and CDR2 are SGHAT and FQNNGV. CDR3 sequence (DNA): TGTGCCAGCAGCTTTGGGGGCAACTATGGCTACACCTTC. Translated: CASSFGGNYGYTF.

On this clone: Mismatch with germline at one junction end may stem from a read error. The chain joins TRBV14 to TRBJ2-5; the match to TRBD1 covers 8 bases. CDR3 size: 13 residues. CDR1 and CDR2 from the germline V gene are SGHDN and FVKESK. The CDR3 DNA is TGTGCCAGCAGCCACAAACCCGGGACAGGAAAAGACTTC. Translating it yields CASSHKPGTGKDF.

The rearrangement links TRBV5-1 to TRBJ2-5; D is unclear. The CDR3 is 15 amino acids. CDR1 SGHRS and CDR2 YFSETQ come from the germline V gene. V was trimmed by 0 bases and J by 5 bases, leaving 14 bases between them. CDR3 amino acids: CASSLEGSRLETQYF. Here the CDR3 DNA reads TGCGCCAGCAGCTTGGAGGGCAGTAGGTTGGAGACCCAGTACTTC. The whole variable domain, remainder taken from reference TRBV5-1 and TRBJ2-5, is KAGVTQTPRYLIKTRGQQVTLSCSPISGHRSVSWYQQTPGQGLQFLFEYFSETQRNKGNFPGRFSGRQFSNSRSEMNVSTLELGDSALYLCASSLEGSRLETQYFGPGTRLLVL.

DNA of the CDR3: TGCGCCAGCACGCGGGGCTACGGCTACACCTTC. This encodes CASTRGYGYTF. This chain connects TRBV5-1 to TRBJ1-2, with a weak D call TRBD1 (5 bases). Germline V CDR1 and CDR2: SGHRS, YFSETQ. There are 11 residues in the CDR3. V lost 6 bases to trimming and J lost 8 bases, with 11 bases between them. The full variable domain, rest sourced from reference TRBV5-1 and TRBJ1-2, is KAGVTQTPRYLIKTRGQQVTLSCSPISGHRSVSWYQQTPGQGLQFLFEYFSETQRNKGNFPGRFSGRQFSNSRSEMNVSTLELGDSALYLCASTRGYGYTFGSGTRLTVV.

This clone has a single count. The chain uses TRBV7-6 and TRBJ1-3; unclear D gene. The V end lost 5 bases, the J end lost 5 bases, and 1 base lay between the germline ends. CDR1 is SGHVS and CDR2 is FNYEAQ in the germline V gene. The CDR3 has 10 amino acids. In DNA, the CDR3 is TGTGCCAGCAGCCGAAACACCATATATTTT. This encodes CASSRNTIYF.

This clone was picked up one time. Within the sample, other DNA sequences also encode this same CDR3. The V and J genes are TRBV5-1 and TRBJ2-3; D tentatively fits TRBD1 or TRBD2 (5 bases each). The germline V and J ends were trimmed by 4 bases and 0 bases, with 15 bases remaining between them. Germline V gives CDR1 SGHRS, CDR2 YFSETQ. The CDR3 is 16 residues long. CDR3 in amino acids: CASSPPGTGSTDTQYF. In DNA, the CDR3 is TGCGCCAGCAGCCCCCCAGGGACCGGGAGCACAGATACGCAGTATTTT.

The rearrangement links TRBV5-5 to TRBJ2-1; 8 nucleotides agree with TRBD2. The junction had 5 bases not matched to a gene; V was cut back by 1 base and J by 5 bases. There are 15 residues in the CDR3. Germline loops: CDR1 SGHKS, CDR2 YYEKEE (reference sequence). The CDR3: CASSLSTGGNNEQFF. As DNA, the CDR3 is TGTGCCAGCAGCTTGTCCACGGGGGGGAACAATGAGCAGTTCTTC.

This chain links TRBV10-2 with TRBJ2-7, with D unresolved. The V end was cut by 2 bases, the J end by 4 bases, with 6 bases between. The CDR3 covers 12 residues. Germline V gene lookup returns CDR1 WSHSY and CDR2 SAAADI. Here the CDR3 reads CASSERRYEQYF. The CDR3 nucleotides read TGCGCCAGCAGTGAGCGGCGATACGAGCAGTACTTC.

A few counts support this clone. J is TRBJ2-3 and V is TRBV19; the match to TRBD1 covers 7 bases. V shed 7 bases and J 2 bases; nucleotides not matched to a gene: 9. This CDR3 contains 15 residues. Germline CDR1 and CDR2: LNHDA and SQIVND (reference sequence). As DNA, the CDR3 is TGTGCCAGTAAACAGGGGCGAGGGACCACAGATACGCAGTATTTT. Amino acids: CASKQGRGTTDTQYF.

This clone has only one observation. The rearrangement uses TRBV10-3 and TRBJ2-2, with 10 bases lining up with TRBD2. Germline V gives CDR1 ENHRY, CDR2 SYGVKD. With V trimmed by 4 bases and J by 7 bases, 6 bases remained unmatched. The CDR3 has 15 amino acids. The CDR3 sequence is CAISASSGGSGELFF. CDR3 DNA sequence: TGTGCCATCAGTGCGTCTAGCGGGGGAAGCGGGGAGCTGTTTTTT.

J is TRBJ1-4 and V is TRBV4-3; no definite D call. Germline V lookup: CDR1 LGHNA, CDR2 YSLEER. CDR3 length equals 12 residues. Trimming left V 3 bases short and J 4 bases short, with 3 bases between. CDR3 nucleotide sequence: TGCGCCAGCAGCCAGGTTAATGAAAAACTGTTTTTT. It codes for CASSQVNEKLFF.